This TCR beta chain was identified in a study of vaccination and CD4 T cells after COVID-19 (dated by TCRdb to about 2022). Looking at the study overall: Convalescent patients had a positive SARS-CoV-2 result on nasal swab PCR, and of these patients, fewer than ten had mild disease and one had severe disease. The convalescent cohort comprised six males and four females, including two Hispanic individuals, seven Caucasians, two Asians and one multiracial person. Each participant got two doses of either the Pfizer-BioNTech BNT162b2 vaccine (n=8) or the Moderna mRNA-1273 vaccine (n=2). Post-COVID blood samples from convalescent patients were collected a median of approximately 100 days after diagnosis, with a range of roughly 35 to 170 days. The time from the second vaccine dose to post-vaccine blood sampling had a median of around 72 days and ranged from roughly 13 to 241 days. For stimulating the cultures, overlapping spike peptide pools were used, derived from SARS-CoV-2 as well as from the common cold coronaviruses HCoV-NL63, HCoV-OC43 and HCoV-229E. In control cultures, a CEFX viral epitope pool was used as positive control, an HIV-1 Nef peptide pool was used as negative control, or no peptide was added. In around ten COVID-19 convalescent patients and 4 infection-naive healthy vaccine recipients, the spike-specific CD4+ TCR repertoire before mRNA vaccination was compared with the repertoire after mRNA vaccination. Findings and caveats that apply to the study as a whole: The median number of SARS-CoV-2-reactive clonotypes rose from under 25 after infection to 38 after vaccination, but the change was not significant. The study included relatively few convalescent patients and did not analyze early timepoints after natural infection. In convalescent patients, a median around 85% of post-vaccine SARS-CoV-2-reactive clones were detected only after vaccination, and vaccine-specific priming was suggested by this finding. Nearly all vaccine-specific clones in convalescent patients (304 of 307) were mono-reactive for SARS-CoV-2 spike rather than cross-reactive with common cold coronaviruses.

This specimen's treatment or condition label, per the study, means: 10-day PBMC culture with coronavirus spike peptide pools or control peptides (ViraFEST assay). To expand antigen-specific T cells with peptide pools and then pick out the expanded clonotypes through TCR sequencing, the study relied on the ViraFEST assay. The positive SARS-CoV-2 PCR tests of the convalescent patients were dated from March to December 2020, before the Alpha, Beta and Delta variants emerged in the United States. Each well held approximately 2 million PBMCs cultured in IMDM containing approximately 5% human AB serum and roughly 9.7 IU/ml IL-2, with 10 ug/ml peptide pools added. Half of the culture medium was replaced with fresh IL-2-containing medium on days 3 and 7. After about 10 days of culture, CD4+ T cells were isolated by negative selection using the EasySep CD4+ T cell isolation kit. Ficoll-Paque Plus gradient centrifugation was used to isolate PBMCs from whole blood, and the isolated PBMCs were then either used fresh or cryopreserved at -140C. Triplicate wells were generally used for each culture condition.

The trim is 4 bases for V and 0 bases for J, with a gap of 9 bases between the germline ends. Via the germline V gene, CDR1 is MNHEY and CDR2 SVGEGT. The CDR3 numbers 14 residues from cysteine through phenylalanine. Of all the DNA, just the CDR3 is kept, 42 bases in frame from base 1. The method behind the library was PCR. DNA from cultured CD4+ T cells underwent TCR sequencing with the Oncomine TCR Beta short-read assay at the Johns Hopkins FTIC core. Genomic DNA was extracted from the cultured CD4+ T cells with the QIAamp micro DNA kit. Oncomine TCR Beta libraries made from cultured CD4+ T cells were pooled using unique dual indexes and sequenced on an Illumina iSeq 100. As for how the authors treated the data: Non-productive sequences were filtered out, and CDR3s that did not start with C, did not end with F or W, or were shorter than 7 amino acids were discarded. The MANAFEST web application identified antigen-specific clonotypes by comparing peptide-stimulated wells against reference wells and other culture wells. For a clone to be called positive, the clone needed an FDR below 0.05, an odds ratio above 5, and a productive frequency above 0.1% in at least two of three replicate wells. A clonotype counted as cross-reactive if it showed significant expansion both in the SARS-CoV-2 spike wells and in at least one common cold coronavirus spike condition. CDR3 homology was assessed with Levenshtein distances (stringdist) and unrooted phylogenetic trees (ape) in R version 3.6.1. TCRdb took the public reads, trimmed them with fastp at Q25, ran MiXCR for clone calling and kept in-frame beta chains. Identical CDR3 proteins give one entry, which carries the most common genes and DNA. TCRdb's processing, not the study's, gives the V and J calls here. Present in this sample are 15,000 to 25,000 distinct CDR3 sequences, approximately 52% of which were seen just once. Clones ranked in the top ten supply roughly 2.6% of the sample.

This clonotype was observed a few times. This receptor's antigen is unknown. Nothing much larger sits one base from this clone, and base qualities are not available. Material: CD4+ T cells from blood, cultured in vitro, obtained after SARS-CoV-2 vaccination. The origin of this receptor is a human donor who had recovered from COVID-19. The chain employs TRBV6-2 or TRBV6-3 and TRBJ1-1; the D gene is not confidently resolved. The bases are TGTGCCAGCAGTTTCCACGGGGTGAACACTGAAGCTTTCTTT. It specifies CASSFHGVNTEAFF.